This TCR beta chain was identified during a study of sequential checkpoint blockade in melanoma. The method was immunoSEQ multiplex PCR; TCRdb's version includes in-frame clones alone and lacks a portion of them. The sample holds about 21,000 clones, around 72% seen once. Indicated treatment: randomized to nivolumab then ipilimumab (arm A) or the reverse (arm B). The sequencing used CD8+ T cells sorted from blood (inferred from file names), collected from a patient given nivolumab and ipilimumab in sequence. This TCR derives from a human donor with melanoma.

This CDR3 is CASSPDSAYEQYF. DNA for the CDR3: TGTGCCAGCAGCCCGGACAGTGCCTACGAGCAGTACTTC. The chain employs TRBV5-6 and TRBJ2-5, with D possibly TRBD1 on 6 matching bases. The J call may be incorrect, as the DNA end agrees better with TRBJ2-7. CDR1 and CDR2 from the germline V gene are SGHDT and YYEEEE. The CDR3 spans 13 residues.